These 18 T cell receptor beta chains came from one sample sequenced in a study of T cells of healthy individuals (dated by TCRdb to the late 2010s). Library creation used 5' RACE. This sample was sequenced with an Illumina MiSeq. TCRdb ran its own pipeline on the public reads, namely fastp trimming at Q25 and MiXCR clone calling, and kept in-frame beta chains. Every entry covers one CDR3 protein and lists the most common genes and DNA from its rows. This sample holds around 83,000 distinct CDR3 sequences; approximately 4.7% were observed only once. In total, the top ten clones hold 7.5% to 9.5% of the sample. The receptors derive from a female donor in good health.

The sample holds many counts of this clonotype. The chain is built from TRBV2 and TRBJ2-7; D is unclear. The germline V and J ends were trimmed by 3 bases and 3 bases, with 9 bases remaining between them. The germline gives CDR1 SNHLY, CDR2 FYNNEI. The CDR3 extends over 13 amino acids. The CDR3 sequence is CASSERQNYEQYF. The CDR3 coding sequence is TGTGCCAGCAGTGAGAGGCAGAACTACGAGCAGTACTTC.

This clonotype was counted ten times or more. J is TRBJ2-5 and V is TRBV3-1; perhaps D is TRBD1 or TRBD2 (5 bases each). Germline CDR1 LGHDT, CDR2 YNNKEL (reference sequence). CDR3 length equals 16 residues. Trimming stripped 4 bases from V and 5 bases from J, with 20 bases between. The DNA of the CDR3 is TGTGCCAGCAGCCCCATCGGGACCTCGGGGTTGGAGACCCAGTACTTC. Translated: CASSPIGTSGLETQYF.

In its sample, this clonotype was seen many times. The gene calls are TRBV4-3 and TRBJ2-7; D is perhaps TRBD1 or TRBD2 (6 bases each). This CDR3 region has 16 residues. Trimming removed 3 bases at V and 1 base at J, with 16 bases between. Germline CDR1 is LGHNA and CDR2 is YSLEER. CDR3 bases: TGCGCCAGCAGCCACGGAACAGGGACTCTATCCTACGAGCAGTACTTC. Translation: CASSHGTGTLSYEQYF.

This clonotype came up many times. The chain uses TRBV10-3 and TRBJ2-3; TRBD2 might be the D (6 bases). Germline assignment: CDR1 ENHRY and CDR2 SYGVKD. This CDR3 comprises 14 residues. Between the trimmed V and J ends, which lost 4 bases and 3 bases, there was a span of 11 bases. The CDR3 nucleotides are TGTGCCATCAGTGCCCTAGCGACGACAGATACGCAGTATTTT. Its translation is CAISALATTDTQYF.

This clonotype turned up a few times. The gene calls are TRBV27 and TRBJ1-5, with D possibly matching TRBD1 (6 bases). This CDR3 spans 14 amino acids. Germline loops: CDR1 MNHEY, CDR2 SMNVEV (reference sequence). Trimming took 6 bases from V and 4 from J, leaving 13 bases between them. CDR3 protein: CASSPGQRNQPQHF. The CDR3 DNA sequence: TGTGCCAGCAGCCCTGGACAGAGAAATCAGCCCCAGCATTTT.

This clonotype was picked up a small number of times. The chain joins TRBV7-8 to TRBJ1-2, with 10 bases lining up with TRBD1. Germline V CDR1 and CDR2: SGHVS, FQNEAQ. V lost 4 bases and J lost 5; bases outside the gene matches: 16. This CDR3 contains 18 residues. The CDR3 region is CASSSKALTTGGNYGYTF. The CDR3 nucleotides read TGTGCCAGCAGCTCCAAAGCCCTAACGACAGGGGGCAATTATGGCTACACCTTC.

At least ten counts were recorded for this clonotype. V usage is TRBV4-1 and J usage is TRBJ2-7; 12 bases are a match to TRBD2. Trimming cost V 3 bases and J 6 bases; bases outside gene matches: 6. This CDR3 spans 15 amino acids. Germline V gene sequence: CDR1 MGHRA, CDR2 YSYEKL. CDR3 region: CASSQKTSGSFEQYF. Here the CDR3 DNA reads TGCGCCAGCAGCCAGAAGACTAGCGGGAGTTTCGAGCAGTACTTC.

Concerning this clonotype: Just one base apart from a much larger clone, this may be a read error. The chain recombines TRBV6-6 with TRBJ2-1, with 7 nucleotides matching TRBD1. This CDR3 has 15 residues. The germline CDR1 and CDR2 sequences are MNHNY and SVGAGI (reference sequence). For the CDR3, the DNA is TGTGCCAGCTGGAGACAGGGCAGCTCCCACAATGAGCAGTTCTTC. Amino acid sequence: CASWRQGSSHNEQFF.

The chain has TRBV6-6 and TRBJ2-7; 15 bases align to TRBD2. Germline assignment: CDR1 MNHNY and CDR2 SVGAGI (reference sequence). CDR3 size: 18 residues. Trimming took 5 bases from V and 5 from J; bases not matched to a gene: 13. In DNA form, the CDR3 reads TGTGCCAGCAGTCCGTGGACTAGCGGGAGGGGTATCGGAGACGAGCAGTACTTC. Translating gives CASSPWTSGRGIGDEQYF.

This rearrangement joins TRBV27 to TRBJ2-1; 7 bases align to TRBD2. J was trimmed by 3 bases and V by 0 bases; bases with no gene match: 17. The CDR3 extends over 20 amino acids. The V gene's germline CDR1 is MNHEY and CDR2 SMNVEV (reference sequence). The CDR3 reads CASSLSRAGVLPKYYNEQFF. In nucleotides, the CDR3 is TGTGCCAGCAGTTTATCTCGGGCGGGGGTTTTACCGAAATACTACAATGAGCAGTTCTTC.

The CDR3 nucleotides read TGTGCCAGCAGCTTAGAGGCAGGGGATCACTACGAGCAGTACTTC. Translating it yields CASSLEAGDHYEQYF. The V call is TRBV7-9, the J call TRBJ2-7, with D possibly matching TRBD1 (6 bases). The V gene lost 1 base and the J gene lost 3 bases, with 13 bases spanning the gap. Germline V gene lookup returns CDR1 SEHNR and CDR2 FQNEAQ (reference sequence). This CDR3 is built from 15 residues.

Notes on this clonotype: One end of the junction does not line up with germline, which may come from a read error. V is TRBV27 and J is TRBJ2-3; 11 nucleotides agree with TRBD2. CDR1 and CDR2 from the germline V gene are MNHEY and SMNVEV (reference sequence). This CDR3 spans 16 amino acids. The CDR3 here is CASSLLAGGLTDAQYF. CDR3 DNA sequence: TGTGCCAGCAGTTTACTAGCGGGAGGACTGACAGATGCGCAGTATTTT.

This clonotype has ten or more counts. The V call is TRBV28, the J call TRBJ2-1; D may match TRBD1 or TRBD2 (6 bases each). The CDR3 is 16 amino acids. CDR1 is MDHEN and CDR2 is SYDVKM in the germline V gene. Trimming left V 2 bases short and J 4 bases short, with 15 bases between. CDR3 amino acids: CASSLLSGQPYNEQFF. CDR3 DNA sequence: TGTGCCAGCAGTTTACTTAGCGGACAGCCGTACAATGAGCAGTTCTTC.

This clonotype has only a few counts. The V and J genes are TRBV5-6 and TRBJ2-5, with 9 positions matching TRBD2. CDR1 SGHDT and CDR2 YYEEEE come from the germline V gene. This CDR3 region has 18 residues. Trimming took 2 bases from V and 2 from J; bases not matched to a gene: 13. DNA of the CDR3: TGTGCCAGCAGCTTTTTACGGGGAACTAGCGGGTTTCAAGAGACCCAGTACTTC. Amino acid sequence: CASSFLRGTSGFQETQYF.

The V call is TRBV27, the J call TRBJ2-2, with a possible D match to TRBD2 (5 bases). Trimming took 6 bases from V and 4 from J, leaving 12 bases between them. In germline, CDR1 is MNHEY, CDR2 SMNVEV (reference sequence). The CDR3 is 14 residues long. As DNA, the CDR3 is TGTGCCAGCAGAATACGTGCGGGCACCGGGGAGCTGTTTTTT. It translates to CASRIRAGTGELFF.

Only a few counts were recorded for this clonotype. V usage is TRBV28 and J usage is TRBJ2-3, with D perhaps TRBD2 (5 bases). CDR3 length equals 16 residues. Germline V gene data show CDR1 as MDHEN and CDR2 as SYDVKM. V was shortened by 6 bases and J by 4 bases, with 20 bases between the two germline ends. CDR3 DNA sequence: TGTGCCAGCAGCCCTAATTGGGAGATGATCGCAGATACGCAGTATTTT. This encodes CASSPNWEMIADTQYF.

In its sample, this clonotype was seen many times. The V and J genes are TRBV14 and TRBJ2-1; 13 bases agree with TRBD2. Per germline, CDR1 SGHDN and CDR2 FVKESK. The CDR3 runs to 20 residues. J was trimmed by 3 bases and V by 0 bases; bases with no gene match: 11. Written as DNA, the CDR3 is TGTGCCAGCAGCCAAGAGTGGCCACTAGCGGGAGGGCCGGGCTACAATGAGCAGTTCTTC. This encodes CASSQEWPLAGGPGYNEQFF.

This clonotype was recorded at least ten times. The rearrangement links TRBV12-3 or TRBV12-4 to TRBJ2-1; maybe TRBD2 (6 bases). Trimming removed 4 bases at V and 12 bases at J, with 19 bases between. The CDR3 has 14 residues. The DNA of the CDR3 is TGTGCCAGCAGTTCAGAGGGAGCGCGGGGCGGGCAGTTCTTC. Its protein is CASSSEGARGGQFF.